The present TCR beta chain was sequenced within a study of blood T cell repertoires in COVID-19. Residents of about two dozen US areas, aged about 18 to 89 years, made up the participants. Sequencing used immunoSEQ multiplex PCR; TCRdb keeps in-frame clones, though not all of them. The table includes under 300,000 clones, roughly 84% detected once. The V gene lost 1 base and the J gene lost 1 base, with 12 bases spanning the gap. Per the germline V gene, CDR1 is SGHNT and CDR2 is YYREEE (reference sequence). This CDR3 has 15 amino acids. The sequencing input was PBMCs or T cells enriched from blood (not recorded which). This clonotype originated in a man aged 50-60 years who had recovered from COVID-19. The gene calls are TRBV5-4 and TRBJ2-7; perhaps TRBD1 as D (5 bases). The CDR3 coding sequence is TGTGCCAGCAGCTTGAGACAGTTTGGATCCTACGAGCAGTACTTC. Its protein product is CASSLRQFGSYEQYF.